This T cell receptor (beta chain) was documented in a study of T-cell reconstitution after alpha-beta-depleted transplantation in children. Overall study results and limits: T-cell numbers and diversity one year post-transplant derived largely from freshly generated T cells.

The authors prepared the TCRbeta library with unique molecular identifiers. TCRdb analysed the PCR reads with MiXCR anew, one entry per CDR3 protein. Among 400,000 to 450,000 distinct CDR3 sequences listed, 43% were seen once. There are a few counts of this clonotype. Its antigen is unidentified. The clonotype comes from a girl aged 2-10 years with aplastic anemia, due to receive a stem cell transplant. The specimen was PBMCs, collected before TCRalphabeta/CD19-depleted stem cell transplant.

The CDR3, as DNA: TGTGCCACCAGCAGAGCGGGACCTAGCACAGATACGCAGTATTTT. Its protein product is CATSRAGPSTDTQYF. The chain employs TRBV15 and TRBJ2-3; D possibly matches TRBD1 or TRBD2 (5 bases each). Germline V gene sequence: CDR1 LNHNV, CDR2 YYDKDF (reference sequence). The CDR3 sequence is 15 residues long. Trimming took off 1 base at V and 0 bases at J, with 8 bases between the two ends.